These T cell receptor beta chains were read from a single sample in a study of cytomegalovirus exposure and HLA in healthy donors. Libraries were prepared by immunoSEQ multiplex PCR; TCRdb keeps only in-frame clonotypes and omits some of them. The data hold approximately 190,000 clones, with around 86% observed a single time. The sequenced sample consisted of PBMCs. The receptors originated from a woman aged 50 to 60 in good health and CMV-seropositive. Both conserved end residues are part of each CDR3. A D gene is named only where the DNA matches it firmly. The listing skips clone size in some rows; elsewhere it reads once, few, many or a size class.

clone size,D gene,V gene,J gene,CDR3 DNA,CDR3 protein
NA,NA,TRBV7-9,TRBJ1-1,TGTGCCAGCAGCCGGAACGGGGGGCACACTGAAGCTTTCTTT,CASSRNGGHTEAFF
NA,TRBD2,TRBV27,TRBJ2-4,TGTGCCAGCCACCCGGGGGGGACAGCCAAAAACATTCAGTACTTC,CASHPGGTAKNIQYF
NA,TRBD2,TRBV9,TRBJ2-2,TGTGCCAGCAGCGTAACTAGCGGGGGGCCATCCCCAAGGGGGACCGGGGAGCTGTTTTTT,CASSVTSGGPSPRGTGELFF
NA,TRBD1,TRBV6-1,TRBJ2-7,TGTGCCAGCAGAGGGACAGGGGACCACGAGCAGTACTTC,CASRGTGDHEQYF
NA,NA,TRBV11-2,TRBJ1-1,TGTGCCAGCAGCTACGGGGGGCGAGCTTTCTTT,CASSYGGRAFF
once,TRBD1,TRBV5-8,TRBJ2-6,TGTGCCAGCAGCCTCCGGGACAGGGTAGCAGGGGCCAACGTCCTGACTTTC,CASSLRDRVAGANVLTF
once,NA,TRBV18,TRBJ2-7,TGTGCCAGCTCACCCCAGACAGGCTCGAGCTCCTACGAGCAGTACTTC,CASSPQTGSSSYEQYF
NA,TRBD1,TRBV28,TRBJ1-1,TGTGCCAGTCCGTCAGGGGGTTCCATGAACACTGAAGCTTTCTTT,CASPSGGSMNTEAFF
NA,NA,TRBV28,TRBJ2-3,TGTGCCAGCAGTAGGAGGAGGCCGGGTGGTACAGATACGCAGTATTTT,CASSRRRPGGTDTQYF
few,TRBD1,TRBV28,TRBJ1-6,TGTGCCAGCAGTTTCACAGGGGGCTCACCCCTCCACTTT,CASSFTGGSPLHF
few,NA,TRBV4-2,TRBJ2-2,TGTGCCAGCAGCCAAGAGGGACAAACCGGGGAGCTGTTTTTT,CASSQEGQTGELFF
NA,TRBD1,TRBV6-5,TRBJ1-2,TGTGCCAGCAGTCTAAGGACAGGGAGCTATGGCTACACCTTC,CASSLRTGSYGYTF
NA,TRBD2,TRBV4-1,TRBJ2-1,TGCGCCAGCAGCCACCGAGCGGGGGGGCTGGGTGAGCAGTTCTTC,CASSHRAGGLGEQFF
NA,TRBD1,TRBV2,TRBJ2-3,TGTGCCAGCTCTTTGAGGGGGCGAGACGCAGATACGCAGTATTTT,CASSLRGRDADTQYF
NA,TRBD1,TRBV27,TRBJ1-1,TGTGCCAGCAGAGGACAGGGTTTCAACACTGAAGCTTTCTTT,CASRGQGFNTEAFF
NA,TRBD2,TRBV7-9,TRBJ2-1,TGTGCCAGCAGCTTAGTCGCTAGCGGCAATGAGCAGTTCTTC,CASSLVASGNEQFF
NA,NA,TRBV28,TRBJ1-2,TGTGCCAGCAGTTTGTTACAGGGCCATGGCTACACCTTC,CASSLLQGHGYTF
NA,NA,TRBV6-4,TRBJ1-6,TGTGCCAGTGCTCGACAGAGAGGAGATTCACCCCTCCACTTT,CASARQRGDSPLHF
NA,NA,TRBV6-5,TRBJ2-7,TGTGCCAGCTGGCAGTACCACGAGCAGTACTTC,CASWQYHEQYF
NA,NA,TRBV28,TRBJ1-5,TGTGCCAGCAGTTTATACAGGGACAATCAGCCCCAGCATTTT,CASSLYRDNQPQHF
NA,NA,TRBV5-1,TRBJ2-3,TGCGCCAGCAGCTTGGGGGGGGACAGAGGCACAGATACGCAGTATTTT,CASSLGGDRGTDTQYF
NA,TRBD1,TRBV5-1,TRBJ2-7,TGCGCCAGCAGACGGGGACAGGCCTCCTACGAGCAGTACTTC,CASRRGQASYEQYF
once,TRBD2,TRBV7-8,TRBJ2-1,TGTGCCAGCAGCCCAGACGGACTAGCGGGAGTAAATGAGCAGTTCTTC,CASSPDGLAGVNEQFF
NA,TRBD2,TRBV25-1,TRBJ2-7,TGTGCCAGCGAAATGACTAGCGGGAGCTCCTACGAGCAGTACTTC,CASEMTSGSSYEQYF
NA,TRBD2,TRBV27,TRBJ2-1,TGTGCCAGCAGTCCCGGGGAGGGCTACAATGAGCAGTTCTTC,CASSPGEGYNEQFF
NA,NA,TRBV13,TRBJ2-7,TGTGCCAGCAGCCCCGGGAGCGGGCGGGACCTTTACGAGCAGTACTTC,CASSPGSGRDLYEQYF
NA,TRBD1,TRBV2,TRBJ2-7,TGTGCCAGCACTCAACGGACAGGGGTATACTACGAGCAGTACTTC,CASTQRTGVYYEQYF
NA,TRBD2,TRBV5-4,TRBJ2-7,TGTGCCAGCAGCTCCGGGACTAGCCGTGAGCAGTACTTC,CASSSGTSREQYF
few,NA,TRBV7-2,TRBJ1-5,TGTGCCAGCAGCTGGGATGGGGGGCAGCCCCAGCATTTT,CASSWDGGQPQHF
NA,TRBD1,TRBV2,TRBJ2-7,TGTGCCAGCAGCGGCGTCGGACAGGGGAACGAGCAGTACTTC,CASSGVGQGNEQYF
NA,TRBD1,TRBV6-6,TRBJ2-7,TGTGCCAGCTGGACAGGGTCTTCCTACGAGCAGTACTTC,CASWTGSSYEQYF
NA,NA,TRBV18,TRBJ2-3,TGTGCCAGCTCACCGGGACTTAGCACAGATACGCAGTATTTT,CASSPGLSTDTQYF
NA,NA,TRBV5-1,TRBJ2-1,TGCGCCAGCGTCATAATTCGGGAGCAGTTCTTC,CASVIIREQFF
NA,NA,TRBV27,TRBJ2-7,TGTGCCAGCAGTCCCTCCGGGAAAAATGTCTACGAGCAGTACTTC,CASSPSGKNVYEQYF
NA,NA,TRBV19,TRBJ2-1,TGTGCCAGTATAAAGGAAGGGGCCTACAATGAGCAGTTCTTC,CASIKEGAYNEQFF
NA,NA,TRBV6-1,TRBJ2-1,TGTGCCAGCACAATCGGGAGCAATGAGCAGTTCTTC,CASTIGSNEQFF
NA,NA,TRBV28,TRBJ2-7,TGTGCCAGCATCCAGACTGATCCCTACGAGCAGTACTTC,CASIQTDPYEQYF
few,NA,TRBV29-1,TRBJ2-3,TGCAGCGTTGTTTTAGGCCTAGGCGGCACAGATACGCAGTATTTT,CSVVLGLGGTDTQYF
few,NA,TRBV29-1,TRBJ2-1,TGCAGCGTTGGGGGAGAGGTTCGCGGGCCTTACAATGAGCAGTTCTTC,CSVGGEVRGPYNEQFF
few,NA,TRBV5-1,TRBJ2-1,TGCGCCAGCAGCTTGAGGCCTAGCAATGAGCAGTTCTTC,CASSLRPSNEQFF
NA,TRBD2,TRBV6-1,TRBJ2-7,TGTGCCAGCAGCACTAGCGGGAGATCCTACGAGCAGTACTTC,CASSTSGRSYEQYF
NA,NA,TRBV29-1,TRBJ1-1,TGCAGCGTTGACAGGGGCATGAACACTGAAGCTTTCTTT,CSVDRGMNTEAFF
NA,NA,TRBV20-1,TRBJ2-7,TGCAGTGCTAGAGGCCCAGACGAGCAGTACTTC,CSARGPDEQYF
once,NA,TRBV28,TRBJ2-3,TGTGCCAGCAGCACCCCCCGGAGCACAGATACGCAGTATTTT,CASSTPRSTDTQYF
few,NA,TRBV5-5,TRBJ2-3,TGTGCCAGCAGCTTAGCGAGTCCAGATACGCAGTATTTT,CASSLASPDTQYF
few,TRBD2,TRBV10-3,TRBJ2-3,TGTGCCATCAACCTGGCGGGAGGATCAGATACGCAGTATTTT,CAINLAGGSDTQYF
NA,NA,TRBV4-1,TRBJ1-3,TGCGCCAGCAGCCATGACAGGTCCGGGAACACCATATATTTT,CASSHDRSGNTIYF
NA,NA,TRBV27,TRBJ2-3,TGTGCCAGCAAGGAGCAAAGCACAGATACGCAGTATTTT,CASKEQSTDTQYF
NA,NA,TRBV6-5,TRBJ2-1,TGTGCCAGCAGGTCTCTGTCCTCCTACAATGAGCAGTTCTTC,CASRSLSSYNEQFF
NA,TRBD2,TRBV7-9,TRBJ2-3,TGTGCCAGCAGCTTATCGCTAAGTTGGCAGGGACTAAATACGCAGTATTTT,CASSLSLSWQGLNTQYF
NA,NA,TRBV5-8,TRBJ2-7,TGTGCCAGCAGCTTGGGTGAATACGAGCAGTACTTC,CASSLGEYEQYF
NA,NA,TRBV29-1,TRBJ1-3,TGCAGCGTTAAGAGGCACTCTGGAAACACCATATATTTT,CSVKRHSGNTIYF
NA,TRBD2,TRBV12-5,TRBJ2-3,TGTGCTAGTGGTTTGGGACTAGCGGGATGGGCAGATACGCAGTATTTT,CASGLGLAGWADTQYF